This paragraph reports one TCR beta chain. The antigen is undetermined. Sequencing targeted TCR beta in T cells from blood (CD8+ and CD4+). The CDR3 sequence is 15 residues long. V dropped 5 bases and J dropped 4 bases, with 15 bases sitting between them. The germline V gene has CDR1 SGHTA and CDR2 FQGTGA. The data derive from a study of CD8 T cells in Susac syndrome. Study-level points and caveats: Only a relatively small number of individuals were included in the TCR sequencing and HLA analysis.

Reverse transcription used roughly 0.45 to 1 ug RNA and random hexamers. TCRdb redid the calling of the immunoSEQ multiplex PCR reads with MiXCR, one entry per CDR3 protein. In the table there are 250,000 to 300,000 distinct CDR3 sequences, 89% of which are singletons. Input material: CD8+ T cells from PBMCs. The clonotype was recovered from a human donor with multiple sclerosis. V and J are TRBV7-3 and TRBJ2-1; D is undetermined. The CDR3 DNA is TGTGCCAGCAGCCCTACACCCGCAGGTTACAATGAGCAGTTCTTC. Its translation: CASSPTPAGYNEQFF.